One sample yielded the 10 T cell receptor beta chains listed below, sequenced in a study of blood T cell repertoires in COVID-19. Using immunoSEQ multiplex PCR, the repertoire was profiled, and TCRdb retains in-frame clones only, with some absent. Of 250,000 to 300,000 clones listed, about 86% are singletons. Input material: peripheral blood. The origin of the receptors is a woman in her 70s with COVID-19, enrolled during active disease.

The chain uses TRBV7-9 and TRBJ1-3, with 7 bases identical to TRBD1. The V gene end was trimmed by 10 bases and the J gene end by 8 bases; junction bases not matched to a gene: 11. Germline V gene data show CDR1 as SEHNR and CDR2 as FQNEAQ (reference sequence). This CDR3 region has 13 residues. CDR3 loop: CATRQGEAYTIYF. In DNA form, the CDR3 reads TGTGCCACACGACAGGGAGAGGCATACACCATATATTTT.

V is TRBV28 and J is TRBJ1-4, with TRBD1 identical over 9 bases. V lost 4 bases and J lost 8; bases outside the gene matches: 8. There are 15 residues in the CDR3. Germline V gene data show CDR1 as MDHEN and CDR2 as SYDVKM. The CDR3 nucleotides read TGTGCCAGCAGTTCCCGGGACAGGGAGATGGAAAAACTGTTTTTT. As protein: CASSSRDREMEKLFF.

This clone was counted at least ten times. The chain combines TRBV9 with TRBJ1-2; 8 nucleotides line up with TRBD1. CDR1 and CDR2 (germline): SGDLS, YYNGEE. Unmatched junction bases numbered 7, after V lost 4 bases and J lost 5 bases. The CDR3 loop spans 14 amino acids. The CDR3 loop is CASSPSGQGYGYTF. In DNA, the CDR3 is TGTGCCAGCAGCCCCTCCGGACAGGGTTATGGCTACACCTTC.

The J gene is TRBJ1-2, the V gene TRBV19; D remains ambiguous. Germline loops: CDR1 LNHDA, CDR2 SQIVND (reference sequence). The CDR3 extends over 13 amino acids. With 3 bases removed from V and 1 base from J, the gap between germline ends came to 6 bases. The chain's CDR3 is CASSIGFNYGYTF. As DNA, the CDR3 is TGTGCCAGTAGTATCGGTTTTAACTATGGCTACACCTTC.

This rearrangement joins TRBV6-2 or TRBV6-3 to TRBJ2-1; TRBD1 might be the D (6 bases). Germline V gives CDR1 MNHEY, CDR2 SVGEGT. V was shortened by 4 bases and J by 2 bases, with 12 bases between the two germline ends. The CDR3 totals 15 residues. The CDR3 nucleotides are TGTGCCAGCAGTTCCACAGGGTATCCCTACAATGAGCAGTTCTTC. It translates to CASSSTGYPYNEQFF.

The J gene is TRBJ2-3, the V gene TRBV28; 8 bases agree with TRBD1. With 9 bases clipped from V and 0 bases from J, the junction kept 5 bases outside the gene matches. Germline V gene sequence: CDR1 MDHEN, CDR2 SYDVKM. CDR3 length: 14 amino acids. CDR3 coding DNA: TGTGCCAGTCGAACAGGGGGGAGCACAGATACGCAGTATTTT. The encoded protein is CASRTGGSTDTQYF. The full variable domain, completed using reference TRBV28 and TRBJ2-3, is DVKVTQSSRYLVKRTGEKVFLECVQDMDHENMFWYRQDPGLGLRLIYFSYDVKMKEKGDIPEGYSVSREKKERFSLILESASTNQTSMYLCASRTGGSTDTQYFGPGTRLTVL.

The rearrangement joins TRBV7-3 to TRBJ2-3; D possibly corresponds to TRBD2 (6 bases). The CDR3 is made up of 14 amino acids. Deletions cut 4 bases from V and 2 bases from J, with 10 bases between. Germline CDR1 is SGHTA and CDR2 is FQGTGA. The CDR3 is CASSSTSITDTQYF. The CDR3 nucleotides are TGTGCCAGCAGCTCCACTAGCATCACAGATACGCAGTATTTT.

This chain uses TRBV27 with TRBJ1-1; perhaps TRBD1 as D (5 bases). This CDR3 is built from 15 residues. Per the germline V gene, CDR1 is MNHEY and CDR2 is SMNVEV (reference sequence). V was shortened by 3 bases and J by 1 base, with 12 bases between the two germline ends. The CDR3: CASSLSPGGNTEAFF. DNA for the CDR3: TGTGCCAGCAGTTTGTCTCCGGGGGGGAACACTGAAGCTTTCTTT.

This clone was recorded only once. An end of the junction does not agree with germline; a read error may underlie this. This chain connects TRBV3-1 (or the pseudogene TRBV3-2) to TRBJ2-7; perhaps TRBD1 as D (6 bases). This CDR3 has 11 residues. Germline CDR1 reads LGHDT; CDR2 reads YNNKEL (reference sequence). The CDR3 region is CASSQGGPRDF. CDR3 in DNA: TGTGCCAGCAGCCAAGGGGGGCCTCGGGACTTC.

The V and J genes are TRBV28 and TRBJ1-1; maybe TRBD1 (6 bases). The CDR3 is 14 residues long. Germline V lookup: CDR1 MDHEN, CDR2 SYDVKM. V gave up 8 bases and J gave up 1 base, with 14 bases separating them. The CDR3 loop reads CASRRTTGNTEAFF. CDR3 nucleotides: TGTGCCAGCCGACGAACGACAGGGAACACTGAAGCTTTCTTT.